This record concerns one T cell receptor (beta chain) sequence. Other nucleotide sequences in the sample specify the same CDR3. The data stem from a study of blood T cell repertoires in COVID-19. Original analysis: Estimation of nucleated cell counts was performed using reference gene primer amplification. Clones were read by immunoSEQ multiplex PCR, and TCRdb kept only the in-frame ones, dropping some. The DNA was the basis for D and trimming; V, J and clone size are from that table. The sample lists about 300,000 clones, 87% seen once, with under 6% in the top ten. The CDR3 is 13 amino acids. Trimming took 3 bases from V and 0 from J, leaving 4 bases between them. Germline-derived CDR1 and CDR2 are SGHRS and YFSETQ. The participants were between roughly 18 and 100 years old and came from 20 to 30 US areas.

The chain combines TRBV5-1 with TRBJ1-3; D is ambiguous. Sequences were obtained from PBMCs or T cells enriched from blood (not recorded which). The clonotype originates from a woman in her thirties who had recovered from COVID-19. The DNA of the CDR3 is TGCGCCAGCAGCTCGGGCTCTGGAAACACCATATATTTT. This codes for CASSSGSGNTIYF.